This T cell receptor beta chain came from a study of tumour-infiltrating T cells in Burkitt lymphoma. Study in general: Repertoire clonality predicted overall and progression-free survival.

This clone was counted a few times. Germline V CDR1 and CDR2: SNHLY, FYNNEI. This CDR3 contains 12 residues. Trimming pared 0 bases from V and 6 bases from J, leaving 5 bases between. Libraries were prepared by immunoSEQ multiplex PCR; TCRdb keeps only in-frame clonotypes and omits some of them. The sample lists 7,500 to 8,500 clones, roughly two thirds occurring once. What was sequenced was tumor tissue. The gene calls are TRBV2 and TRBJ1-1; D unresolved. The receptor comes from a human donor with diffuse large B-cell lymphoma. CDR3 in DNA: TGTGCCAGCAGTGAAGCGGCGGCTGAAGCTTTCTTT. Its protein product is CASSEAAAEAFF. The full variable domain, with the rest looked up from reference TRBV2 and TRBJ1-1, is EPEVTQTPSHQVTQMGQEVILRCVPISNHLYFYWYRQILGQKVEFLVSFYNNEISEKSEIFDDQFSVERPDGSNFTLKIRSTKLEDSAMYFCASSEAAAEAFFGQGTRLTVV.